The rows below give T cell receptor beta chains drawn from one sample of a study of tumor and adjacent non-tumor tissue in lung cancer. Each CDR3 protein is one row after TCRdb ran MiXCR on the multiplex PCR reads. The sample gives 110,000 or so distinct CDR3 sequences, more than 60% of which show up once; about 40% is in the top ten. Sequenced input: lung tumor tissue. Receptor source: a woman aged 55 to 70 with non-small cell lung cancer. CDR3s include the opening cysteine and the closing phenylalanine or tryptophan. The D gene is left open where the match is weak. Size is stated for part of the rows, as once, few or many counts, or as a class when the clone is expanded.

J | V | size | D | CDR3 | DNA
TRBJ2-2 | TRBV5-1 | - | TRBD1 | CASSLEGGDTGELFF | TGCGCCAGCAGCTTGGAAGGGGGCGACACCGGGGAGCTGTTTTTT
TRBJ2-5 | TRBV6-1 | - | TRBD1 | CASSTGQWEETQYF | TGTGCCAGCAGTACGGGACAGTGGGAAGAGACTCAGTATTTC
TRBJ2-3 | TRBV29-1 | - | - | CSVREFADTQYF | TGCAGCGTTAGGGAATTCGCAGATACGCAGTATTTT
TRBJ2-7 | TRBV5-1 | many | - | CASSLDVYEQYF | TGCGCCAGCAGCTTGGACGTTTACGAGCAGTACTTC
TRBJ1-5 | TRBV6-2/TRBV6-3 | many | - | CASSPRSSNQPQHF | TGTGCCAGCAGTCCTAGGAGTAGCAATCAGCCCCAGCATTTT
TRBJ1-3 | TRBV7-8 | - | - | CASSLAGYTGNTIYF | TGTGCCAGCAGCTTAGCGGGATACACTGGAAACACCATATATTTT
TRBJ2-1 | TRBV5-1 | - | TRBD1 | CASSFSGTGSYNEQFF | TGCGCCAGCAGCTTCTCCGGGACAGGCTCCTACAATGAGCAGTTCTTC
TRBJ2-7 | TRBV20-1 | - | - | CSASGQTCEQYF | TGCAGTGCTAGCGGGCAAACGTGTGAGCAGTACTTC
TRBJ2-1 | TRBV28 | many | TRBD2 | CASSLQTPGLAVNEQFF | TGTGCCAGCAGTCTCCAAACACCGGGACTAGCTGTCAATGAGCAGTTCTTC
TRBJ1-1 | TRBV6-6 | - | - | CASSTERDTEAFF | TGTGCCAGCAGTACGGAGAGGGACACTGAAGCTTTCTTT
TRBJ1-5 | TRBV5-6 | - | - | CASSPGQNSDRPQHF | TGTGCCAGCAGCCCTGGACAAAATAGCGATCGGCCCCAGCATTTT
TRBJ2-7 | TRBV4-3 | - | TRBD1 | CASSQYYDDRVDEQYF | TGCGCCAGCAGTCAATATTATGATGACAGGGTCGACGAGCAGTACTTC
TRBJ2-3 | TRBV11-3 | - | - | CASGPARQGGHTQYF | TGTGCCAGCGGCCCCGCCAGGCAGGGAGGTCATACTCAGTATTTT
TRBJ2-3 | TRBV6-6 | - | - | CPSRQEVDTQYF | TGTCCCAGCAGACAGGAGGTAGATACGCAGTATTTT
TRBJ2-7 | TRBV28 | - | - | CAISFSVGEEYF | TGTGCCATCAGTTTTTCAGTAGGAGAGGAGTACTTC
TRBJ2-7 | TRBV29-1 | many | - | CSVEDGWSYEQYF | TGCAGCGTTGAGGATGGCTGGTCCTACGAGCAGTACTTC
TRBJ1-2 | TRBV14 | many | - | CASSLGVHYGYTF | TGTGCCAGCAGTTTAGGGGTTCACTATGGCTACACCTTC
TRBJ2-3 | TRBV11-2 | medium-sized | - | CASSLEPLSTQYF | TGTGCCAGCAGCTTAGAACCGCTGTCGACGCAGTATTTT
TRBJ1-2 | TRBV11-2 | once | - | CASSPPTSDMCYGYTF | TGTGCCAGCAGCCCCCCCACGTCGGACATGTGCTATGGCTACACCTTC
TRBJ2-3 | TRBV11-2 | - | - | CASSATGTPTDTLYF | TGTGCCAGCAGCGCCACTGGGACTCCCACAGATACGCTGTATTTT
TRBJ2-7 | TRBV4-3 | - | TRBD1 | CASSQAIPGQHYEQYF | TGCGCCAGCAGCCAAGCGATCCCGGGACAGCACTACGAGCAGTATTTC